The 28 T cell receptor beta chains in this list originate from one sample, sequenced in a study of OX40 agonist ivuxolimab in advanced cancers. Sequenced by immunoSEQ multiplex PCR; TCRdb stores in-frame clones only, minus some. The top ten clones hold approximately 24% of a sample with 40,000 to 60,000 clones, about 93% of them seen once. This specimen was CD4+ or CD8+ T cells sorted from blood, taken in a trial of the OX40 agonist ivuxolimab. These receptors came from an adult with an advanced solid tumor such as melanoma, head and neck, liver or kidney cancer.

CDR3 bases: TGTGCCAGCAGGTTGAGCTCCTACAATGAGCAGTTCTTC. This sequence encodes CASRLSSYNEQFF. This rearrangement joins TRBV28 to TRBJ2-1; D unresolved. The germline gives CDR1 MDHEN, CDR2 SYDVKM. V was shortened by 6 bases and J by 0 bases, with 6 bases between the two germline ends. CDR3 length equals 13 residues.

J is TRBJ2-2 and V is TRBV11-3; 7 bases match TRBD1. V shed 5 bases, J shed 1 base, and the junction held 7 bases outside the gene matches. CDR1 and CDR2 (germline): SGHNT, YENEEA. The CDR3 is 16 amino acids. CDR3 nucleotides: TGTGCCAGCAGCCCAACCGGGACAGTGAACACCGGGGAGCTGTTTTTT. This encodes CASSPTGTVNTGELFF.

The rearrangement joins TRBV6-5 to TRBJ1-3; unclear D gene. Germline V gene data show CDR1 as MNHEY and CDR2 as SVGAGI. Trimming took 0 bases from V and 1 from J, leaving 4 bases between them. The CDR3 runs to 14 residues. The chain's CDR3 is CASSYSGSGNTIYF. The CDR3 DNA sequence: TGTGCCAGCAGTTACTCGGGATCTGGAAACACCATATATTTT.

This sequence joins TRBV9 and TRBJ2-7; weak D call: TRBD2 (6 bases). Germline V gives CDR1 SGDLS, CDR2 YYNGEE. Trimming pared 4 bases from V and 5 bases from J, leaving 22 bases between. The CDR3 totals 16 residues. The CDR3 nucleotides read TGTGCCAGCAGCTCCGTACTAAGTGGGAGGCTAAACGAGCAGTACTTC. Residues: CASSSVLSGRLNEQYF. Together with reference TRBV9 and TRBJ2-7, the CDR3 gives the full variable domain: DSGVTQTPKHLITATGQRVTLRCSPRSGDLSVYWYQQSLDQGLQFLIQYYNGEERAKGNILERFSAQQFPDLHSELNLSSLELGDSALYFCASSSVLSGRLNEQYFGPGTRLTVT.

The chain uses TRBV7-8 and TRBJ2-1, with 9 nucleotides matching TRBD2. Germline values: CDR1 SGHVS, CDR2 FQNEAQ. The V segment lost 8 bases and the J segment 2 bases; nucleotides outside the gene matches: 22. This CDR3 is 20 amino acids long. The CDR3 loop is CASGLSGLKPGLAAYNEQFF. The CDR3 region has the DNA TGTGCCAGCGGTCTTTCTGGGCTAAAACCGGGACTAGCAGCCTACAATGAGCAGTTCTTC.

This clone is termed medium-sized. V usage is TRBV6-1 and J usage is TRBJ2-2; D is possibly TRBD1 (5 bases). The ends were cut back, 0 bases at V and 4 bases at J, with 9 bases in the middle. The CDR3 extends over 15 amino acids. Germline-derived CDR1 and CDR2 are MNHNS and SASEGT. Here the CDR3 DNA reads TGTGCCAGCAGTGAAGCTGATGACAGCACCGGGGAGCTGTTTTTT. Its translation: CASSEADDSTGELFF.

V and J are TRBV4-1 and TRBJ2-7, with 12 bases aligning to TRBD2. Germline CDR1 is MGHRA and CDR2 is YSYEKL. The ends lost 3 bases at V and 3 bases at J; junction bases unmatched: 0. This CDR3 contains 14 residues. CDR3 sequence reads: CASSQTSGSYEQYF. CDR3 DNA: TGCGCCAGCAGCCAGACTAGCGGGAGCTACGAGCAGTACTTC.

V is TRBV7-6 and J is TRBJ1-3; D perhaps matches TRBD1 (6 bases). This CDR3 is built from 17 residues. V was cut by 5 bases and J by 0 bases, with 17 bases left in between. The germline V gene has CDR1 SGHVS and CDR2 FNYEAQ. CDR3 coding DNA: TGTGCCAGCAGCCTCCACCGGGACACCTTCTCTGGAAACACCATATATTTT. As protein: CASSLHRDTFSGNTIYF.

The chain carries TRBV2 and TRBJ1-1; the D is unclear. Per the germline V gene, CDR1 is SNHLY and CDR2 is FYNNEI. This CDR3 has 11 residues. V was clipped by 1 base and J by 8 bases, with 5 bases between them. CDR3 bases: TGTGCCAGCAGTGAAGGCAGGGAAGCTTTCTTT. This sequence encodes CASSEGREAFF. Filled out from reference TRBV2 and TRBJ1-1, the complete variable domain reads EPEVTQTPSHQVTQMGQEVILRCVPISNHLYFYWYRQILGQKVEFLVSFYNNEISEKSEIFDDQFSVERPDGSNFTLKIRSTKLEDSAMYFCASSEGREAFFGQGTRLTVV.

This clone is a singleton in its sample. This rearrangement joins TRBV11-2 to TRBJ2-7; 7 nucleotides line up with TRBD1. V dropped 4 bases and J dropped 0; count of bases not matched to a gene: 6. The CDR3 covers 15 residues. CDR1 SGHAT and CDR2 FQNNGV come from the germline V gene. CDR3 in amino acids: CASSSTGSSSYEQYF. The CDR3 coding sequence is TGTGCCAGCAGCTCGACAGGGTCGAGCTCCTACGAGCAGTACTTC.

The V and J genes are TRBV6-5 and TRBJ2-2, with TRBD2 matching over 7 bases. J was trimmed by 3 bases and V by 0 bases; bases with no gene match: 1. Germline V CDR1 and CDR2: MNHEY, SVGAGI. The CDR3 totals 15 residues. CDR3 protein: CASSYSLADTGELFF. In nucleotides, the CDR3 is TGTGCCAGCAGTTACTCGCTAGCGGACACCGGGGAGCTGTTTTTT.

The chain recombines TRBV21-1 with TRBJ2-1; the table assigns TRBD1, which was not confirmed against the DNA. TRBV21-1 is a pseudogene segment. The CDR3 has 17 amino acids. CDR3 DNA: TGTGCCAGCAGCAGTACCGGGACAGGGAAAGTGGAGAATGAGCAGTTCTTC. Amino acid sequence: CASSSTGTGKVENEQFF.

The chain combines TRBV6-6 with TRBJ2-7; maybe TRBD1 (6 bases). The germline V gene encodes CDR1 MNHNY and CDR2 SVGAGI (reference sequence). This CDR3 spans 15 amino acids. The ends were cut back, 6 bases at V and 1 base at J, with 16 bases in the middle. CDR3 sequence reads: CASRSNRVLSYEQYF. DNA for the CDR3: TGTGCCAGCAGGTCGAACAGGGTATTGTCCTACGAGCAGTACTTC.

The chain joins TRBV6-5 to TRBJ1-5; a weak D match, TRBD1 (5 bases). Germline V CDR1 and CDR2: MNHEY, SVGAGI. The CDR3 loop spans 14 amino acids. The ends were cut back, 6 bases at V and 5 bases at J, with 14 bases in the middle. CDR3 amino acids: CASRGGTRDQPQHF. In nucleotides, the CDR3 is TGTGCCAGCAGGGGGGGGACCCGAGATCAGCCCCAGCATTTT.

By its share, this clone is medium-sized. The chain employs TRBV14 and TRBJ2-7; a weak D match, TRBD2 (6 bases). V lost 1 base, J lost 4 bases, and 11 bases lay in between. CDR3 length: 14 residues. Germline loops: CDR1 SGHDN, CDR2 FVKESK. CDR3 DNA sequence: TGTGCCAGCAGCCAAGCGGGAGTGGGGTACGAGCAGTACTTC. It is translated as CASSQAGVGYEQYF.

The chain carries TRBV9 and TRBJ2-7; 8 positions agree with TRBD2. There are 15 residues in the CDR3. V lost 3 bases to trimming and J lost 3 bases; unmatched junction nucleotides: 8. Germline-derived CDR1 and CDR2 are SGDLS and YYNGEE. The CDR3 nucleotides read TGTGCCAGCAGCGCGGGAGGGTTAGGTGACTACGAGCAGTACTTC. It translates to CASSAGGLGDYEQYF.

The chain joins TRBV13 to TRBJ2-7, with D possibly being TRBD1 (6 bases). Trimming stripped 4 bases from V and 3 bases from J, with 31 bases between. The germline CDR1 and CDR2 sequences are PRHDT and FYEKMQ (reference sequence). This CDR3 region has 20 residues. The CDR3: CASSSRQEVSHSRHGYEQYF. The CDR3, as DNA: TGTGCCAGCAGCTCCCGACAGGAGGTCTCCCACTCAAGACACGGCTACGAGCAGTACTTC.

The V and J genes are TRBV27 and TRBJ2-7, with a possible D match to TRBD2 (5 bases). Germline V gene lookup returns CDR1 MNHEY and CDR2 SMNVEV (reference sequence). The CDR3 extends over 15 amino acids. V lost 4 bases and J 6 bases, leaving 19 bases between the germline ends. The CDR3 here is CASSYLRDAEGEQYF. In nucleotides, the CDR3 is TGTGCCAGCAGTTACCTCCGGGATGCCGAGGGCGAGCAGTACTTC.

This clone has a handful of counts. This rearrangement joins TRBV19 to TRBJ1-1, with D possibly being TRBD1 (5 bases). V lost 9 bases and J lost 2, with 13 bases in between. Germline V gives CDR1 LNHDA, CDR2 SQIVND (reference sequence). CDR3 length equals 13 residues. The CDR3, as DNA: TGTGCCAGCCAGATAAGGGGAAACACTGAAGCTTTCTTT. This gives the protein CASQIRGNTEAFF.

The rearrangement links TRBV19 to TRBJ2-7; 7 bases align to TRBD1. CDR1 and CDR2 (germline): LNHDA, SQIVND (reference sequence). The CDR3 totals 15 residues. The J segment lost 6 bases and the V segment lost 4 bases, leaving 12 bases of the junction unmatched. CDR3 amino acids: CASSNVWTGVREQYF. The CDR3 coding sequence is TGTGCCAGTAGTAATGTCTGGACAGGCGTCCGCGAGCAGTACTTC.

The chain couples TRBV27 to TRBJ1-1, with a tentative D call TRBD1 (6 bases). Germline V gives CDR1 MNHEY, CDR2 SMNVEV (reference sequence). Between the trimmed V and J ends, which lost 10 bases and 7 bases, there was a span of 13 bases. The CDR3 length is 11 residues. The CDR3 sequence is CATKQGLEAFF. CDR3 DNA sequence: TGTGCCACCAAACAGGGCCTTGAAGCTTTCTTT.

The V call is TRBV7-9, the J call TRBJ2-7; 11 bases map to TRBD1. The CDR3 is 14 amino acids. V was pared by 5 bases and J by 3 bases, with 3 bases of the junction left unmatched. Germline CDR1 reads SEHNR; CDR2 reads FQNEAQ (reference sequence). The CDR3 loop reads CASSIGTGGYEQYF. The CDR3 nucleotides are TGTGCCAGCAGCATCGGGACAGGGGGCTACGAGCAGTACTTC.

This chain joins TRBV27 and TRBJ2-2, with D uncertain. Germline CDR1 and CDR2: MNHEY and SMNVEV (reference sequence). The CDR3 is 15 residues long. V dropped 1 base and J dropped 0 bases, with 6 bases sitting between them. For the CDR3, the DNA is TGTGCCAGCAGTTTATATCTTACGAACACCGGGGAGCTGTTTTTT. Its translation: CASSLYLTNTGELFF.

This clone has a single count. V and J are TRBV7-9 and TRBJ1-1; a possible D gene is TRBD1 (5 bases). In germline, CDR1 is SEHNR, CDR2 FQNEAQ (reference sequence). V dropped 5 bases and J dropped 1 base, with 14 bases sitting between them. This CDR3 comprises 15 residues. CDR3 in amino acids: CASSDRTRGNTEAFF. CDR3 DNA sequence: TGTGCCAGCAGCGATAGGACACGCGGGAACACTGAAGCTTTCTTT.

The chain has TRBV25-1 and TRBJ2-5; maybe TRBD1 (6 bases). The V end lost 3 bases, the J end lost 3 bases, and 11 bases lay between the germline ends. Germline CDR1 MGHDK, CDR2 SYGVNS. This CDR3 comprises 14 residues. CDR3 sequence: CASSDRYREETQYF. The DNA for the CDR3 is TGTGCCAGCAGTGACCGGTACAGGGAAGAGACCCAGTACTTC.

This chain links TRBV28 with TRBJ1-4; 9 bases line up with TRBD1. The V gene end was trimmed by 3 bases and the J gene end by 4 bases; junction bases not matched to a gene: 12. The CDR3 spans 18 residues. CDR1 is MDHEN, CDR2 SYDVKM, per germline. For the CDR3, the DNA is TGTGCCAGCAGTTTCCTAAACAGGGGGCGCGTTGATAATGAAAAACTGTTTTTT. Protein sequence: CASSFLNRGRVDNEKLFF.

This clone was observed a single time. The chain employs TRBV5-1 and TRBJ1-1; D is uncertain. Per germline, CDR1 SGHRS and CDR2 YFSETQ. There are 11 residues in the CDR3. Between the trimmed V and J ends, which lost 5 bases and 2 bases, there was a span of 4 bases. The CDR3 is CASRLNTEAFF. CDR3 nucleotide sequence: TGCGCCAGCAGACTCAACACTGAAGCTTTCTTT.

The chain is built from TRBV7-9 and TRBJ1-1, with D uncertain. The V end was cut by 3 bases, the J end by 4 bases, with 6 bases between. This CDR3 region has 12 residues. The germline CDR1 and CDR2 sequences are SEHNR and FQNEAQ (reference sequence). The CDR3 DNA is TGTGCCAGCAGCTTTCTGATCACTGAAGCTTTCTTT. The encoded protein is CASSFLITEAFF.